The 29 T cell receptor beta chains presented below share a single source sample, sequenced in a study of OX40 agonist ivuxolimab in advanced cancers. TCRdb's copy holds only in-frame clones and misses some; the assay was immunoSEQ multiplex PCR. The profile shows approximately 91,000 clones, 70% to 90% of them singletons. The specimen comprised CD4+ or CD8+ T cells sorted from blood, sampled in a trial of the OX40 agonist ivuxolimab. The origin of the receptors is an adult with an advanced solid tumor such as melanoma, head and neck, liver or kidney cancer.

The chain uses TRBV5-1 and TRBJ2-1, with D possibly being TRBD1 or TRBD2 (5 bases each). This CDR3 region has 16 residues. V lost 0 bases to trimming and J lost 7 bases, with 17 bases between them. Germline V gene data show CDR1 as SGHRS and CDR2 as YFSETQ. CDR3 in amino acids: CASSLAGTVVENEQFF. The CDR3 region has the DNA TGCGCCAGCAGCTTGGCCGGGACCGTGGTAGAGAATGAGCAGTTCTTC.

The CDR3 reads CASASRDQTNEQYF. The CDR3 nucleotides read TGTGCCAGCGCAAGCCGGGATCAGACGAACGAGCAGTACTTC. The rearrangement uses TRBV18 and TRBJ2-7, with D perhaps TRBD2 (5 bases). This CDR3 has 14 amino acids. CDR1 KGHSH and CDR2 LQKENI come from the germline V gene. With 8 bases removed from V and 5 bases from J, the gap between germline ends came to 19 bases.

The chain has TRBV5-5 and TRBJ1-2; 9 positions match TRBD1. This CDR3 is built from 15 residues. The germline V gene has CDR1 SGHKS and CDR2 YYEKEE (reference sequence). V shed 1 base and J 5 bases; nucleotides not matched to a gene: 6. The CDR3 DNA is TGTGCCAGCAGCTTGATGACGGGACAGGGATATGGCTACACCTTC. Encoded protein: CASSLMTGQGYGYTF.

Here the CDR3 reads CASAVSGTTDTQYF. As DNA, the CDR3 is TGTGCTAGTGCCGTGTCGGGAACCACAGATACGCAGTATTTT. The chain combines TRBV12-5 with TRBJ2-3; D is possibly TRBD2 (5 bases). CDR1 and CDR2 from the germline V gene are LGHNT and FRNRAP. With 7 bases removed from V and 2 bases from J, the gap between germline ends came to 13 bases. The CDR3 runs to 14 residues.

The V gene is TRBV5-4, the J gene TRBJ2-7; a possible D gene is TRBD2 (6 bases). The CDR3 sequence is 12 residues long. The germline gives CDR1 SGHNT, CDR2 YYREEE (reference sequence). The ends were cut back, 4 bases at V and 5 bases at J, with 10 bases in the middle. This CDR3 reads CASSRDWDEQYF. In DNA, the CDR3 is TGTGCCAGCAGCAGGGACTGGGACGAGCAGTACTTC.

In DNA, the CDR3 is TGTGCCAGCAGGCGAATGGGAGAGGCCGGAGAGCAGTTCTTC. Translated: CASRRMGEAGEQFF. The chain couples TRBV25-1 to TRBJ2-1; D might be TRBD2 (5 bases). Germline assignment: CDR1 MGHDK and CDR2 SYGVNS. V was pared by 6 bases and J by 10 bases, with 19 bases between. The length of the CDR3 is 14 residues. Full variable domain (remainder filled in from reference TRBV25-1 and TRBJ2-1): EADIYQTPRYLVIGTGKKITLECSQTMGHDKMYWYQQDPGMELHLIHYSYGVNSTEKGDLSSESTVSRIRTEHFPLTLESARPSHTSQYLCASRRMGEAGEQFFGPGTRLTVL.

The chain links TRBV7-8 to TRBJ2-2; the D is unclear. Between the trimmed V and J ends, which lost 4 bases and 4 bases, there was a span of 13 bases. The CDR3 extends over 15 amino acids. The germline V gene has CDR1 SGHVS and CDR2 FQNEAQ. CDR3 sequence (DNA): TGTGCCAGCAGCTCAATACCGACGGGCACCGGGGAGCTGTTTTTT. Protein: CASSSIPTGTGELFF.

This chain's CDR3 is CASSFWNNYGYTF. The DNA of the CDR3 is TGTGCCAGCAGCTTTTGGAATAACTATGGCTACACCTTC. This sequence joins TRBV7-2 and TRBJ1-2; unclear D gene. The CDR3 is made up of 13 amino acids. From germline, CDR1 is SGHTA and CDR2 FQGNSA. The germline V and J ends were trimmed by 3 bases and 1 base, with 6 bases remaining between them.

The genes are TRBV19 and TRBJ2-1; the D gene is possibly TRBD1 (5 bases). Germline CDR1 and CDR2: LNHDA and SQIVND (reference sequence). This CDR3 spans 16 amino acids. V was cut by 0 bases and J by 0 bases, with 9 bases left in between. CDR3 bases: TGTGCCAGTAGTATAGACGACCAGGGCTCCTACAATGAGCAGTTCTTC. It specifies CASSIDDQGSYNEQFF.

This clone was observed a few times. This chain joins TRBV19 and TRBJ2-6; 7 nucleotides line up with TRBD2. Germline assignment: CDR1 LNHDA and CDR2 SQIVND (reference sequence). Trimming cost V 10 bases and J 3 bases; bases outside gene matches: 12. This CDR3 comprises 16 residues. The CDR3 protein is CATNRGGLGGANVLTF. DNA of the CDR3: TGTGCCACGAATCGGGGAGGGCTCGGTGGGGCCAACGTCCTGACTTTC.

The chain carries TRBV5-1 and TRBJ2-5, with D possibly TRBD2 on 7 matching bases. Germline CDR1 is SGHRS and CDR2 is YFSETQ. V lost 2 bases and J lost 4, with 15 bases in between. The CDR3 has 15 amino acids. CDR3 protein: CASSFGGGARETQYF. The CDR3 nucleotides read TGCGCCAGCAGCTTTGGTGGGGGGGCCAGAGAGACCCAGTACTTC.

This rearrangement joins TRBV5-6 to TRBJ2-7, with D possibly matching TRBD2 (5 bases). V was clipped by 4 bases and J by 7 bases, with 21 bases between them. The CDR3 is 15 amino acids. From germline, CDR1 is SGHDT and CDR2 YYEEEE. CDR3 nucleotides: TGTGCCAGCAGCCTAACCTTTGTGCCCTCGGGGGAGCAGTACTTC. Translated, it gives CASSLTFVPSGEQYF. Based on the CDR3 plus reference TRBV5-6 and TRBJ2-7, the full variable domain is DAGVTQSPTHLIKTRGQQVTLRCSPKSGHDTVSWYQQALGQGPQFIFQYYEEEERQRGNFPDRFSGHQFPNYSSELNVNALLLGDSALYLCASSLTFVPSGEQYFGPGTRLTVT.

This clone was found once. Additional DNA sequences in this sample encode the identical CDR3. The chain carries TRBV18 and TRBJ2-3; 8 nucleotides align to TRBD2. The J segment lost 4 bases and the V segment lost 6 bases, leaving 12 bases of the junction unmatched. There are 16 residues in the CDR3. From germline, CDR1 is KGHSH and CDR2 LQKENI. CDR3 coding DNA: TGTGCCAGCTCCCCCCCTGGCGGGGGGAGGGCAGATACGCAGTATTTT. Its translation is CASSPPGGGRADTQYF. Combining the CDR3 with reference TRBV18 and TRBJ2-3 gives the whole variable domain NAGVMQNPRHLVRRRGQEARLRCSPMKGHSHVYWYRQLPEEGLKFMVYLQKENIIDESGMPKERFSAEFPKEGPSILRIQQVVRGDSAAYFCASSPPGGGRADTQYFGPGTRLTVL.

J is TRBJ1-1 and V is TRBV2; TRBD1 matches 8 bases. The germline V gene encodes CDR1 SNHLY and CDR2 FYNNEI. The CDR3 is made up of 15 amino acids. Unmatched junction bases numbered 7, after V lost 6 bases and J lost 1 base. The CDR3 is CASRKDRGPNTEAFF. In DNA, the CDR3 is TGTGCCAGCAGGAAAGACAGGGGACCGAACACTGAAGCTTTCTTT.

This chain joins TRBV7-2 and TRBJ2-5; 10 bases are shared with TRBD1. V shed 1 base and J 0 bases; nucleotides not matched to a gene: 5. Germline-derived CDR1 and CDR2 are SGHTA and FQGNSA. The CDR3 contains 17 residues. The CDR3 region is CASSLVSGTGDQETQYF. CDR3 nucleotide sequence: TGTGCCAGCAGCTTAGTTTCAGGGACAGGGGACCAAGAGACCCAGTACTTC.

This clone was observed once. The chain has TRBV19 and TRBJ2-1; 12 bases map to TRBD1. The CDR3 consists of 15 residues. Trimming at V came to 4 bases and at J to 8 bases, leaving 6 bases not matched to a gene. Germline CDR1 reads LNHDA; CDR2 reads SQIVND (reference sequence). CDR3 sequence: CASSRGQGADHEQFF. CDR3 DNA sequence: TGTGCCAGTAGTAGGGGACAGGGGGCAGACCATGAGCAGTTCTTC.

The V gene is TRBV7-2, the J gene TRBJ1-2, with unresolved D. The CDR3 spans 16 residues. The V gene lost 2 bases and the J gene lost 0 bases, with 13 bases spanning the gap. The germline V gene has CDR1 SGHTA and CDR2 FQGNSA. CDR3 sequence (DNA): TGTGCCAGCAGCTTAAATCCCAGCCTCGCTAACTATGGCTACACCTTC. Amino acids: CASSLNPSLANYGYTF. Drawing the rest from reference TRBV7-2 and TRBJ1-2, the complete variable domain is GAGVSQSPSNKVTEKGKDVELRCDPISGHTALYWYRQSLGQGLEFLIYFQGNSAPDKSGLPSDRFSAERTGGSVSTLTIQRTQQEDSAVYLCASSLNPSLANYGYTFGSGTRLTVV.

V is TRBV7-9 and J is TRBJ1-1; TRBD1 agrees at 7 bases. Germline-derived CDR1 and CDR2 are SEHNR and FQNEAQ (reference sequence). This CDR3 region has 14 residues. The V and J ends lost 4 bases and 5 bases, in that order; junction bases with no gene match: 7. The CDR3: CASSYRDSRTEAFF. CDR3 DNA sequence: TGTGCCAGCAGCTACCGGGACAGTAGAACTGAAGCTTTCTTT. Variable domain in full (rest from reference TRBV7-9 and TRBJ1-1): DTGVSQNPRHKITKRGQNVTFRCDPISEHNRLYWYRQTLGQGPEFLTYFQNEAQLEKSRLLSDRFSAERPKGSFSTLEIQRTEQGDSAMYLCASSYRDSRTEAFFGQGTRLTVV.

V is TRBV10-3 and J is TRBJ2-5, with 7 bases matching TRBD1. The germline gives CDR1 ENHRY, CDR2 SYGVKD. The CDR3 is 12 residues long. With 9 bases clipped from V and 3 bases from J, the junction kept 4 bases outside the gene matches. As DNA, the CDR3 is TGTGCCATAGGGGGCAGAGAAGAGACCCAGTACTTC. Residues: CAIGGREETQYF.

The rearrangement joins TRBV11-3 to TRBJ2-5; 7 positions agree with TRBD2. V shed 1 base and J 2 bases; nucleotides not matched to a gene: 4. The germline gives CDR1 SGHNT, CDR2 YENEEA. The CDR3 length is 15 residues. The CDR3 bases are TGTGCCAGCAGCTTAGGCGTGGGAGGGCAAGAGACCCAGTACTTC. Translated: CASSLGVGGQETQYF. The entire variable domain, with the rest obtained from reference TRBV11-3 and TRBJ2-5, is as follows: EAGVVQSPRYKIIEKKQPVAFWCNPISGHNTLYWYLQNLGQGPELLIRYENEEAVDDSQLPKDRFSAERLKGVDSTLKIQPAELGDSAVYLCASSLGVGGQETQYFGPGTRLLVL.

This clone was seen once. J is TRBJ2-5 and V is TRBV4-2; D is possibly TRBD2 (5 bases). Trimming took off 0 bases at V and 5 bases at J, with 10 bases between the two ends. This CDR3 has 14 residues. Germline V gene lookup returns CDR1 LGHNA and CDR2 YNFKEQ. CDR3 amino acids: CASSQDEGRETQYF. Written as DNA, the CDR3 is TGTGCCAGCAGCCAAGATGAGGGCCGGGAGACCCAGTACTTC.

The V gene is TRBV6-5, the J gene TRBJ1-2; D remains unclear. The CDR3 runs to 14 residues. V was cut by 0 bases and J by 2 bases, with 7 bases left in between. Germline CDR1 is MNHEY and CDR2 is SVGAGI. The CDR3 coding sequence is TGTGCCAGCAGTTACTCGAGGGCGAACTATGGCTACACCTTC. As protein: CASSYSRANYGYTF.

In this sample, this clone turned up once. The chain is built from TRBV9 and TRBJ2-1; 8 bases line up with TRBD2. The J segment lost 5 bases and the V segment lost 4 bases, leaving 17 bases of the junction unmatched. This CDR3 has 18 amino acids. Germline V gene lookup returns CDR1 SGDLS and CDR2 YYNGEE. The CDR3 loop is CASSFGTSGGHLNNEQFF. CDR3 sequence (DNA): TGTGCCAGCAGCTTCGGGACTAGTGGGGGACATCTCAACAATGAGCAGTTCTTC.

V gene TRBV10-3 combines with J gene TRBJ2-2, with a weak D call TRBD1 (5 bases). Germline V gene data show CDR1 as ENHRY and CDR2 as SYGVKD. V was trimmed by 6 bases and J by 1 base, leaving 9 bases between them. This CDR3 has 14 amino acids. The CDR3 bases are TGTGCCATCAGCGCTGGACAGAACACCGGGGAGCTGTTTTTT. Encoded protein: CAISAGQNTGELFF.

The chain combines TRBV19 with TRBJ1-5; 9 nucleotides match TRBD1. Germline values: CDR1 LNHDA, CDR2 SQIVND (reference sequence). The CDR3 sequence is 15 residues long. The V and J ends lost 5 bases and 5 bases, in that order; junction bases with no gene match: 7. CDR3 bases: TGTGCCAGTAGTTCCGACAGGGGGGCTGATCAGCCCCAGCATTTT. Encoded protein: CASSSDRGADQPQHF.

V usage is TRBV7-2 and J usage is TRBJ1-2; no clear D gene. The V gene lost 1 base and the J gene lost 5 bases, with 17 bases spanning the gap. Germline V gene data show CDR1 as SGHTA and CDR2 as FQGNSA. CDR3 length: 16 amino acids. This CDR3 is CASSLERGGIGYGYTF. The CDR3 bases are TGTGCCAGCAGCTTAGAAAGAGGCGGGATTGGGTATGGCTACACCTTC.

V usage is TRBV18 and J usage is TRBJ2-5, with 10 bases that match TRBD1. The DNA end lines up better with TRBJ2-7; the J call may be wrong. This CDR3 contains 15 residues. Per germline, CDR1 KGHSH and CDR2 LQKENI. The CDR3 sequence: CASSRKGTGDNEQYF. DNA for the CDR3: TGTGCCAGCTCACGCAAAGGGACAGGGGACAACGAGCAGTACTTC.

The chain recombines TRBV11-2 with TRBJ2-2, with a tentative D call TRBD1 (5 bases). Germline CDR1 is SGHAT and CDR2 is FQNNGV. V dropped 1 base and J dropped 5 bases, with 14 bases sitting between them. CDR3 length: 16 amino acids. For the CDR3, the DNA is TGTGCCAGCAGCTTAGTCCGTAGGGGTGGGACCGGGGAGCTGTTTTTT. This sequence encodes CASSLVRRGGTGELFF. Using reference TRBV11-2 and TRBJ2-2 for the parts outside the CDR3, the full variable domain is EAGVAQSPRYKIIEKRQSVAFWCNPISGHATLYWYQQILGQGPKLLIQFQNNGVVDDSQLPKDRFSAERLKGVDSTLKIQPAKLEDSAVYLCASSLVRRGGTGELFFGEGSRLTVL.

The CDR3 nucleotides are TGTGCCAGCGGGGGGGAGGAGAGCTCCTACAATGAGCAGTTCTTC. This translates into CASGGEESSYNEQFF. The chain combines TRBV2 with TRBJ2-1; TRBD2 aligns across 7 bases. CDR3 length: 15 amino acids. V dropped 8 bases and J dropped 0; count of bases not matched to a gene: 7. Germline V gene sequence: CDR1 SNHLY, CDR2 FYNNEI.